Sequencing of this T cell receptor (beta chain) was carried out in a study of blood T cells in healthy people across ages. Looked up from germline, CDR1 is SNHLY and CDR2 is FYNNEI. The trim removed 10 bases at V and 7 bases at J, leaving 6 bases unmatched. The CDR3 consists of 12 residues. It was with a sample-barcoded 5' primer and a J-beta primer mix that a second PCR of roughly 7 to 12 cycles was run. A single record per CDR3 protein comes from TCRdb applying MiXCR to the 5' RACE reads. This table holds around 1,800,000 distinct CDR3 sequences, about 39% found once. This clonotype was found a few times.

Specimen: blood. The TCR originated in a human donor in good health. The V and J genes are TRBV2 and TRBJ2-1; 8 bases line up with TRBD1. CDR3 in amino acids: CATSGGWNEQFF. CDR3 in DNA: TGTGCCACATCAGGGGGCTGGAATGAGCAGTTCTTC.